This is a list of T cell receptor beta chains from one sample in a study of T cell changes during pregnancy in multiple sclerosis. The data were produced by immunoSEQ multiplex PCR, yet TCRdb's version contains in-frame clones alone and is incomplete. The sample has more than 50,000 clones; around 94% are singletons. The sequences come from CD8+ T cells from peripheral blood mononuclear cells, collected after pregnancy. These receptor sequences come from a female donor with multiple sclerosis, enrolled in a pregnancy study. Both conserved end residues are part of each CDR3. Fields, in order: V gene, J gene, clone size, D gene, CDR3 DNA, CDR3 protein. D genes are given only for firm matches. Only part of the rows carry a size: once, few, many, or a class if the clone is expanded.

v_gene: TRBV6-5
j_gene: TRBJ2-2
abundance: .
d_gene: .
CDR3nt: TGTGCCGCGCACAAGGGGTACACCGGGGAGCTGTTTTTT
CDR3aa: CAAHKGYTGELFF

v_gene: TRBV6-1
j_gene: TRBJ2-1
abundance: .
d_gene: .
CDR3nt: TGTGCCAGCAGTGAAGCCGTTAATGAGCAGTTCTTC
CDR3aa: CASSEAVNEQFF

v_gene: TRBV7-2
j_gene: TRBJ2-6
abundance: .
d_gene: .
CDR3nt: TGTGCCAGCAGCTTAGTCGCAGGGGAAAAGGCTGGGGCCAACGTCCTGACTTTC
CDR3aa: CASSLVAGEKAGANVLTF

v_gene: TRBV4-3
j_gene: TRBJ2-3
abundance: .
d_gene: TRBD2
CDR3nt: TGCGCCAGCAGCGAGGGACTAGCGGGAGACGCAGATACGCAGTATTTT
CDR3aa: CASSEGLAGDADTQYF

v_gene: TRBV6-1
j_gene: TRBJ2-1
abundance: .
d_gene: TRBD2
CDR3nt: TGTGCCAGCAGTGACCGGACTAGCGGAGTCTACAATGAGCAGTTCTTC
CDR3aa: CASSDRTSGVYNEQFF

v_gene: TRBV14
j_gene: TRBJ2-3
abundance: .
d_gene: .
CDR3nt: TGTGCCAGCAGCCAAACAAACACAGATACGCAGTATTTT
CDR3aa: CASSQTNTDTQYF

v_gene: TRBV5-1
j_gene: TRBJ1-1
abundance: .
d_gene: TRBD1
CDR3nt: TGCGCCAGCAGCGCGGTACAGGGGCCCCTGGGCACTGAAGCTTTCTTT
CDR3aa: CASSAVQGPLGTEAFF

v_gene: TRBV9
j_gene: TRBJ1-2
abundance: few
d_gene: .
CDR3nt: TGTGCCAGCAGCGGAGGGGGCTACACCTTC
CDR3aa: CASSGGGYTF

v_gene: TRBV28
j_gene: TRBJ1-5
abundance: once
d_gene: .
CDR3nt: TGTGCCAGCAGTTTAGTCAGTTATAGCAATCAGCCCCAGCATTTT
CDR3aa: CASSLVSYSNQPQHF

v_gene: TRBV5-5
j_gene: TRBJ1-2
abundance: .
d_gene: TRBD1
CDR3nt: TGTGCCAGCAGCTTGGGGGACAGGATATATGGCTACACCTTC
CDR3aa: CASSLGDRIYGYTF

v_gene: TRBV5-8
j_gene: TRBJ2-3
abundance: .
d_gene: .
CDR3nt: TGTGCCAGCAGCTTAGCGGTCGTTAGCACAGATACGCAGTATTTT
CDR3aa: CASSLAVVSTDTQYF

v_gene: TRBV9
j_gene: TRBJ1-2
abundance: .
d_gene: .
CDR3nt: TGTGCCAGCAGCGAGCCGCCGGTCTATGGCTACACCTTC
CDR3aa: CASSEPPVYGYTF

v_gene: TRBV9
j_gene: TRBJ2-1
abundance: .
d_gene: TRBD2
CDR3nt: TGTGCCAGCAGCGGGACTAGCGGGAAATACAATGAGCAGTTCTTC
CDR3aa: CASSGTSGKYNEQFF

v_gene: TRBV29-1
j_gene: TRBJ1-1
abundance: .
d_gene: .
CDR3nt: TGCAGCGTGTTCGAGGGCTGGAACACTGAAGCTTTCTTT
CDR3aa: CSVFEGWNTEAFF

v_gene: TRBV7-9
j_gene: TRBJ2-6
abundance: .
d_gene: .
CDR3nt: TGTGCCAGCAGCCCTGCCCGGCTAGTCTCCGGGGCCAACGTCCTGACTTTC
CDR3aa: CASSPARLVSGANVLTF

v_gene: TRBV7-6
j_gene: TRBJ1-2
abundance: .
d_gene: TRBD1
CDR3nt: TGTGCCAGCGGAACGGCGGGGACAGGGAATGGCTACACCTTC
CDR3aa: CASGTAGTGNGYTF

v_gene: TRBV11-3
j_gene: TRBJ2-4
abundance: .
d_gene: TRBD2
CDR3nt: TGTGCCAGCAGCTTTTCCGGACTAGCGGGAAACATTCAGTACTTC
CDR3aa: CASSFSGLAGNIQYF

v_gene: TRBV27
j_gene: TRBJ2-1
abundance: .
d_gene: TRBD2
CDR3nt: TGTGCCAGCAGTTTGGGGACTAGTAGTTACAATGAGCAGTTCTTC
CDR3aa: CASSLGTSSYNEQFF

v_gene: TRBV7-6
j_gene: TRBJ2-2
abundance: .
d_gene: .
CDR3nt: TGTGCCAGCAGCCCCAGGACCGGGGAGCTGTTTTTT
CDR3aa: CASSPRTGELFF

v_gene: TRBV28
j_gene: TRBJ2-5
abundance: .
d_gene: .
CDR3nt: TGTGCCAGCAGTTTAAGCAGCCAGGGCGTTCGAGGAGAGACCCAGTACTTC
CDR3aa: CASSLSSQGVRGETQYF

v_gene: TRBV6-1
j_gene: TRBJ1-1
abundance: .
d_gene: .
CDR3nt: TGTGCCAGCAGTGAGGGGGGGACGGGCACTGAAGCTTTCTTT
CDR3aa: CASSEGGTGTEAFF

v_gene: TRBV19
j_gene: TRBJ1-1
abundance: .
d_gene: .
CDR3nt: TGTGCCAGTAGTATAGGGGCAACTGAAGCTTTCTTT
CDR3aa: CASSIGATEAFF

v_gene: TRBV6-1
j_gene: TRBJ1-4
abundance: .
d_gene: .
CDR3nt: TGTGCCAGCAGTCTACAGCTTTATAATGAAAAACTGTTTTTT
CDR3aa: CASSLQLYNEKLFF

v_gene: TRBV7-9
j_gene: TRBJ2-7
abundance: .
d_gene: TRBD1
CDR3nt: TGTGCCAGCGGATACAGGGGGCTCGACGAGCAGTACTTC
CDR3aa: CASGYRGLDEQYF

v_gene: TRBV6-1
j_gene: TRBJ2-1
abundance: .
d_gene: TRBD2
CDR3nt: TGTGCCACCGACGGGACTAGCGGGGGCGATGAGCAGTTCTTC
CDR3aa: CATDGTSGGDEQFF

v_gene: TRBV7-2
j_gene: TRBJ2-1
abundance: .
d_gene: .
CDR3nt: TGTGCCAGCAGGCCCGGTGTCTACCCTTTATCCTACAATGAGCAGTTCTTC
CDR3aa: CASRPGVYPLSYNEQFF

v_gene: TRBV4-2
j_gene: TRBJ1-1
abundance: .
d_gene: .
CDR3nt: TGTGCCAGCAGCCAGGATTACAGGACTGAAGCTTTCTTT
CDR3aa: CASSQDYRTEAFF

v_gene: TRBV2
j_gene: TRBJ2-3
abundance: .
d_gene: TRBD2
CDR3nt: TGTGCCAGCAGTGAAGCTTGGACTAGCGGGCTAGATACGCAGTATTTT
CDR3aa: CASSEAWTSGLDTQYF

v_gene: TRBV15
j_gene: TRBJ1-1
abundance: .
d_gene: .
CDR3nt: TGTGCCACCAGCAGAGATCTAGGTACGAACACTGAAGCTTTCTTT
CDR3aa: CATSRDLGTNTEAFF